This T cell receptor beta chain comes out of a study of blood T cell repertoires in COVID-19. The wider study: Italy, Spain and the United States were the sources of the convalescent and acute COVID-19 samples.

Enrolment of Seattle patients took place during active infection, and they were followed longitudinally. Per the authors' pipeline: Quantification of nucleated cells was approximated via reference gene primer amplification. Using immunoSEQ multiplex PCR, the repertoire was profiled, and TCRdb retains in-frame clones only, with some absent. The V and J calls and clone size are taken from that table; D and trimming were inferred from the DNA. Here the sample spans 250,000 to 350,000 clones, about 85% being singletons. Per the germline V gene, CDR1 is LGHDT and CDR2 is YNNKEL (reference sequence). Trimming cost V 4 bases and J 0 bases; bases outside gene matches: 8. This CDR3 is built from 19 residues.

V is TRBV3-1 (or the pseudogene TRBV3-2) and J is TRBJ2-2; TRBD2 matches at 13 bases. The clonotype originates from a human donor with COVID-19, enrolled during active disease. The donor label of this sample is uncertain. Sequenced input: peripheral blood. The CDR3 nucleotides are TGTGCCAGCAGCCTGTTTCCGGGACTAGCGGGACCGAACACCGGGGAGCTGTTTTTT. Translation: CASSLFPGLAGPNTGELFF.